Sequencing of this T cell receptor beta chain was carried out in a study of OX40 agonist ivuxolimab in advanced cancers. Study context: While on treatment, patients had intravenous ivuxolimab at 0.01 to 10 mg/kg every 2 weeks. Averaging about 60 years in age, with a range of roughly 20 to 90, the cohort was around 87% male.

To note about this clone: The target antigen is unknown. An end of the junction does not agree with germline; a read error may underlie this.

This CDR3 has 10 residues. Germline CDR1 and CDR2: MNHEY and SVGAGI. General study points: With doses of 0.1 to 3.0 mg/kg, CD4+ and CD8+ blood T cells had undergone clonal expansion by week 6. No determination was made of the antigen specificity of the expanded peripheral T cells.

Profiling relied on immunoSEQ multiplex PCR, and the TCRdb table lists in-frame clones only, not all of them. The sample lists some 66,000 clones; about 80% were seen once. This receptor was obtained from an adult with an advanced solid tumor such as melanoma, head and neck, liver or kidney cancer. V gene TRBV6-5 combines with J gene TRBJ1-1; weak D call: TRBD1 (6 bases). The sample here was CD4+ or CD8+ T cells sorted from blood, taken in a trial of the OX40 agonist ivuxolimab. CDR3 DNA sequence: TGTGCCAGCGGGGGGGCAGGGAGGATCTTT. Protein: CASGGAGRIF.